This TCR beta chain is drawn from a study of cytomegalovirus exposure and HLA in healthy donors. The study, taken as a whole, reports: Presence/absence comparisons presumed near-even sequencing depth among donors.

Germline V lookup: CDR1 SGHDT, CDR2 YYEEEE. Trimming cost V 0 bases and J 7 bases; bases outside gene matches: 12. The CDR3 has 17 amino acids. Primers: 60 Vbeta forward and 13 Jbeta reverse. Some clones are missing from TCRdb's copy, which holds only in-frame ones; the method was immunoSEQ multiplex PCR. The table has roughly 230,000 clones, about 85% seen once. This clone was seen only once. Antigen: not known. This TCR was sampled from a girl aged 2-15 years in good health and CMV-seronegative. The gene calls are TRBV5-6 and TRBJ2-7; 11 nucleotides align to TRBD2. The sample taken for sequencing was PBMCs. CDR3 DNA: TGTGCCAGCAGCTTGGAATCGGGACTAGCGGCCCCTAGGGAGCAGTACTTC. This translates into CASSLESGLAAPREQYF.